These 20 T cell receptor beta chains were sequenced from one sample in a study of beta chain features in type 1 diabetes. Sequenced material consisted of expressed TCRB transcripts (all of the isolated RNA was reverse transcribed). Sequencing was performed with immunoSEQ multiplex PCR; in TCRdb, only in-frame clones are kept and a portion is missing. The sample lists under 400,000 clones, roughly 12% occurring once. The material sequenced was naive CD4+ T cells from blood. These receptors were obtained from a man aged 18 to 35 in good health.

The chain has TRBV30 and TRBJ1-6, with 8 bases lining up with TRBD1. Germline values: CDR1 GTSNPN, CDR2 SVGIG (reference sequence). The V and J ends lost 5 bases and 7 bases, in that order; junction bases with no gene match: 4. CDR3 size: 13 residues. The CDR3 coding sequence is TGTGCCTGGGCCGGGGACAGGAATTCACCCCTCCACTTT. Encoded protein: CAWAGDRNSPLHF.

Only one count was recorded for this clone. V usage is TRBV9 and J usage is TRBJ2-5; 7 bases agree with TRBD2. Germline V gene data show CDR1 as SGDLS and CDR2 as YYNGEE. The CDR3 covers 14 residues. The V gene end was trimmed by 5 bases and the J gene end by 2 bases; junction bases not matched to a gene: 6. The CDR3 DNA reads as TGTGCCAGCAGTAGTAGACTAGCTCAAGAGACCCAGTACTTC. This translates into CASSSRLAQETQYF.

The V and J genes are TRBV5-8 and TRBJ1-4, with a possible D match to TRBD1 (6 bases). The germline V gene encodes CDR1 SGHTS and CDR2 YDEGEE. The V gene lost 0 bases and the J gene lost 8 bases, with 11 bases spanning the gap. The CDR3 spans 14 residues. CDR3 residues: CASSLVRGAEKLFF. The CDR3 bases are TGTGCCAGCAGCTTGGTCCGGGGGGCAGAAAAACTGTTTTTT.

A few counts support this clone. V is TRBV30 and J is TRBJ1-2; tentative D call: TRBD1 (5 bases). CDR3 length: 13 amino acids. CDR1 GTSNPN and CDR2 SVGIG come from the germline V gene (reference sequence). V lost 3 bases and J 4 bases, leaving 12 bases between the germline ends. CDR3 residues: CAWSPGLSYGYTF. The CDR3 region has the DNA TGTGCCTGGAGCCCGGGACTGAGCTATGGCTACACCTTC.

The genes are TRBV9 and TRBJ2-1; possible D gene TRBD1, 6 bases. Per germline, CDR1 SGDLS and CDR2 YYNGEE. With 0 bases removed from V and 5 bases from J, the gap between germline ends came to 15 bases. CDR3 length equals 16 residues. CDR3 sequence reads: CASSVGGTILNNEQFF. Written as DNA, the CDR3 is TGTGCCAGCAGCGTAGGAGGGACAATCCTGAACAATGAGCAGTTCTTC.

The chain combines TRBV11-2 with TRBJ1-2; D is perhaps TRBD1 (5 bases). The germline V gene has CDR1 SGHAT and CDR2 FQNNGV. The CDR3 consists of 13 residues. V was cut by 2 bases and J by 8 bases, with 12 bases left in between. CDR3 in amino acids: CASSLRGINGYTF. CDR3 coding DNA: TGTGCCAGCAGCTTAAGGGGTATAAACGGCTACACCTTC.

The genes are TRBV7-9 and TRBJ1-5; possible D gene TRBD1, 5 bases. Germline-derived CDR1 and CDR2 are SEHNR and FQNEAQ (reference sequence). Trimming left V 5 bases short and J 1 base short, with 15 bases between. The CDR3 length is 16 residues. In nucleotides, the CDR3 is TGTGCCAGCAGCAGGACACGGTTTGGGAGCAATCAGCCCCAGCATTTT. Its protein is CASSRTRFGSNQPQHF.

This clone was detected a few times. CDR3 protein: CASSTSGTSTETQYF. DNA of the CDR3: TGTGCCAGCAGCACTTCCGGGACTAGCACGGAGACCCAGTACTTC. The chain joins TRBV9 to TRBJ2-5; 9 bases fit TRBD2. Per germline, CDR1 SGDLS and CDR2 YYNGEE. The V gene end was trimmed by 4 bases and the J gene end by 5 bases; junction bases not matched to a gene: 9. This CDR3 is 15 amino acids long.

This clone came up a few times. V usage is TRBV14 and J usage is TRBJ2-5; 8 nucleotides line up with TRBD2. Losses at the gene ends were 3 bases for V and 4 bases for J; bases not matched to a gene: 16. The CDR3 is 18 amino acids. Germline values: CDR1 SGHDN, CDR2 FVKESK. CDR3 sequence: CASSHQLRVRGGRETQYF. The DNA of the CDR3 is TGTGCCAGCAGCCACCAACTAAGGGTCCGGGGGGGCCGAGAGACCCAGTACTTC.

The rearrangement joins TRBV13 to TRBJ1-6, with D hard to call. The CDR3 sequence is 13 residues long. CDR1 is PRHDT, CDR2 FYEKMQ, per germline (reference sequence). V lost 8 bases and J 9 bases, leaving 14 bases between the germline ends. In DNA form, the CDR3 reads TGTGCCAGCGGCCTACAGTTTTCTTCACCCCTCCACTTT. Its translation: CASGLQFSSPLHF.

The genes are TRBV14 and TRBJ2-5; 7 nucleotides agree with TRBD1. The V segment lost 3 bases and the J segment 3 bases; nucleotides outside the gene matches: 4. Germline-derived CDR1 and CDR2 are SGHDN and FVKESK. This CDR3 is built from 14 residues. The CDR3 spells CASSQWGTEETQYF. For the CDR3, the DNA is TGTGCCAGCAGCCAGTGGGGGACAGAAGAGACCCAGTACTTC.

This clone has just a few counts. This rearrangement joins TRBV5-6 to TRBJ1-2; 9 nucleotides agree with TRBD1. The germline gives CDR1 SGHDT, CDR2 YYEEEE. The CDR3 length is 14 residues. V lost 4 bases and J lost 5; bases outside the gene matches: 6. In nucleotides, the CDR3 is TGTGCCAGCAGCCCCAGGACAGGGGTTTATGGCTACACCTTC. It is translated as CASSPRTGVYGYTF.

J is TRBJ1-4 and V is TRBV5-6; 7 nucleotides align to TRBD1. The ends lost 1 base at V and 8 bases at J; junction bases unmatched: 8. CDR1 is SGHDT and CDR2 is YYEEEE in the germline V gene. The CDR3 sequence is 15 residues long. CDR3 sequence: CASSLLGGEEEKLFF. CDR3 in DNA: TGTGCCAGCAGCTTGTTAGGGGGCGAGGAGGAAAAACTGTTTTTT.

This clone has only a few counts. V usage is TRBV5-6 and J usage is TRBJ2-5; 7 bases fit TRBD2. The trim removed 1 base at V and 4 bases at J, leaving 4 bases unmatched. The CDR3 has 14 amino acids. The germline V gene encodes CDR1 SGHDT and CDR2 YYEEEE. The CDR3 coding sequence is TGTGCCAGCAGCTTGCTCGGGGAGGGAGAGACCCAGTACTTC. Translation gives CASSLLGEGETQYF.

The sample holds a few counts of this clone. V usage is TRBV29-1 and J usage is TRBJ2-3; 7 bases agree with TRBD1. From germline, CDR1 is SQVTM and CDR2 ANQGSEA. Germline trimming cut 5 bases from V and 6 bases from J; bases unmatched to any gene: 5. This CDR3 comprises 12 residues. The CDR3 region has the DNA TGCAGCGTTCGACAGGGTTTGGATACGCAGTATTTT. This sequence encodes CSVRQGLDTQYF.

This clone was found a few times. The chain employs TRBV2 and TRBJ1-3; D gene unclear. In germline, CDR1 is SNHLY, CDR2 FYNNEI. The CDR3 contains 14 residues. V lost 1 base to trimming and J lost 9 bases, with 13 bases between them. The CDR3 DNA reads TGTGCCAGCAGTGAAGAGCGCAGCGGCGGCACCATATATTTT. This translates into CASSEERSGGTIYF.

The genes are TRBV29-1 and TRBJ2-3, with a possible D match to TRBD2 (6 bases). V was trimmed by 6 bases and J by 2 bases, leaving 15 bases between them. CDR1 is SQVTM and CDR2 is ANQGSEA in the germline V gene. CDR3 length: 14 amino acids. The CDR3 sequence is CSVEWTGATDTQYF. The CDR3 DNA reads TGCAGCGTGGAATGGACGGGAGCCACAGATACGCAGTATTTT.

In its sample, this clone was seen a few times. The chain links TRBV11-2 to TRBJ1-1; tentatively, D is TRBD1 (5 bases). V lost 1 base to trimming and J lost 4 bases, with 10 bases between them. Germline lookup yields CDR1 SGHAT and CDR2 FQNNGV. CDR3 size: 14 residues. The CDR3 coding sequence is TGTGCCAGCAGCTTAGTGGACACGTCCACTGAAGCTTTCTTT. Translating it yields CASSLVDTSTEAFF.

The V gene is TRBV27, the J gene TRBJ1-5; a weak D match, TRBD1 (6 bases). CDR3 length: 14 amino acids. Germline V gene data show CDR1 as MNHEY and CDR2 as SMNVEV (reference sequence). Deletions cut 8 bases from V and 1 base from J, with 12 bases between. This CDR3 is CASGGGPSNQPQHF. As DNA, the CDR3 is TGTGCCAGCGGCGGGGGGCCCAGCAATCAGCCCCAGCATTTT.

The V call is TRBV19, the J call TRBJ1-5; 11 positions agree with TRBD1. The CDR3 loop spans 16 amino acids. Germline CDR1 reads LNHDA; CDR2 reads SQIVND (reference sequence). V lost 6 bases, J lost 7 bases, and 11 bases stayed unmatched. The CDR3 region has the DNA TGTGCCAGTAGCCTCCCGGGACAGGGGGGAGGGCAGCCCCAGCATTTT. Its protein is CASSLPGQGGGQPQHF.